These 13 T cell receptor beta chains were all obtained from the same sample, sequenced in a study of PD-1 blockade in classical Hodgkin lymphoma. As for time point: newly diagnosed, previously untreated cHL patient sample. This table comes from immunoSEQ multiplex PCR, and its TCRdb copy is limited to in-frame clones, with some not included. The table lists fewer than 20,000 clones, roughly 81% of them singletons. Sequenced sample: peripheral blood mononuclear cells (PBMCs). The receptors shown here come from a human donor with classical Hodgkin lymphoma.

V and J are TRBV6-1 and TRBJ1-3; a possible D gene is TRBD1 (5 bases). This CDR3 comprises 15 residues. Germline assignment: CDR1 MNHNS and CDR2 SASEGT. V lost 4 bases and J lost 3, with 13 bases in between. The CDR3 nucleotides are TGTGCCAGCAGTGTTGGCAGGGTGGATGGAAACACCATATATTTT. It codes for CASSVGRVDGNTIYF.

Here the CDR3 reads CASSPSGRAYNEQFF. DNA for the CDR3: TGCGCCAGCAGCCCTAGCGGGAGAGCCTACAATGAGCAGTTCTTC. The gene calls are TRBV5-1 and TRBJ2-1; 10 positions agree with TRBD2. Looked up from germline, CDR1 is SGHRS and CDR2 is YFSETQ. This CDR3 spans 15 amino acids. V shed 4 bases, J shed 2 bases, and the junction held 3 bases outside the gene matches.

This clone was counted only a few times. This sequence joins TRBV25-1 and TRBJ2-3; TRBD1 aligns across 9 bases. The J segment lost 1 base and the V segment lost 6 bases, leaving 5 bases of the junction unmatched. This CDR3 contains 15 residues. The germline CDR1 and CDR2 sequences are MGHDK and SYGVNS. The CDR3 bases are TGTGCCAGCAGAACAGGGGGCGCGGGCACAGATACGCAGTATTTT. It specifies CASRTGGAGTDTQYF.

V usage is TRBV6-4 and J usage is TRBJ2-4, with TRBD2 matching over 7 bases. The germline gives CDR1 MRHNA, CDR2 SNTAGT. After removal of 6 bases from V and 1 base from J, the junction contained 3 bases not matched to a gene. The CDR3 length is 14 residues. CDR3 protein: CASRGGFAKNIQYF. CDR3 in DNA: TGTGCCAGCAGGGGGGGGTTCGCCAAAAACATTCAGTACTTC.

In its sample, this clone was seen a few times. V is TRBV5-8 and J is TRBJ2-2; D not certain. This CDR3 region has 14 residues. Germline V gives CDR1 SGHTS, CDR2 YDEGEE. V was clipped by 0 bases and J by 3 bases, with 6 bases between them. The CDR3, as DNA: TGTGCCAGCAGCTTGGGACTGGACACCGGGGAGCTGTTTTTT. This sequence encodes CASSLGLDTGELFF.

The chain is built from TRBV27 and TRBJ1-5; tentative D call: TRBD1 (5 bases). The length of the CDR3 is 15 residues. Germline assignment: CDR1 MNHEY and CDR2 SMNVEV (reference sequence). The V gene lost 1 base and the J gene lost 1 base, with 8 bases spanning the gap. Here the CDR3 reads CASSLWGGSNQPQHF. CDR3 nucleotides: TGTGCCAGCAGTTTATGGGGGGGAAGCAATCAGCCCCAGCATTTT.

The V call is TRBV27, the J call TRBJ2-1; 7 nucleotides align to TRBD2. This CDR3 spans 13 amino acids. Unmatched junction bases numbered 6, after V lost 5 bases and J lost 8 bases. Germline V gene sequence: CDR1 MNHEY, CDR2 SMNVEV (reference sequence). The CDR3, as DNA: TGTGCCAGCAGTGGGGACTATGGGGATGAGCAGTTCTTC. Translated, it gives CASSGDYGDEQFF.

Only a few counts were recorded for this clone. The CDR3 region has the DNA TGCGCCAGCAGTGAGTCCGGCTCCTACAATGAGCAGTTCTTC. Translated, it gives CASSESGSYNEQFF. The chain is built from TRBV10-1 and TRBJ2-1; no firm D call. V gave up 0 bases and J gave up 0 bases, with 3 bases separating them. This CDR3 comprises 14 residues. Germline V gives CDR1 WNHNN, CDR2 SYGVQD (reference sequence).

The chain employs TRBV7-2 and TRBJ2-1; possibly TRBD2 for D (5 bases). Between the trimmed V and J ends, which lost 4 bases and 6 bases, there was a span of 16 bases. The CDR3 length is 15 residues. Germline V CDR1 and CDR2: SGHTA, FQGNSA. CDR3 loop: CASSYPRSSGNEQFF. CDR3 sequence (DNA): TGTGCCAGCAGCTACCCCAGAAGCAGCGGCAATGAGCAGTTCTTC.

The rearrangement joins TRBV29-1 to TRBJ2-3; possible D gene TRBD2, 6 bases. The CDR3 runs 16 residues. Germline V lookup: CDR1 SQVTM, CDR2 ANQGSEA. Trimming took off 4 bases at V and 1 base at J, with 18 bases between the two ends. The CDR3 nucleotides read TGCAGCGTTGGGGGTAGCGGCCTGGGAGGCACAGATACGCAGTATTTT. The encoded protein is CSVGGSGLGGTDTQYF.

The CDR3 region has the DNA TGTGCCAGCAGCTTGGGGTACACCGGGGAGCTGTTTTTT. Its translation is CASSLGYTGELFF. The rearrangement uses TRBV5-6 and TRBJ2-2; no reliable D call. CDR3 length: 13 amino acids. Germline CDR1 reads SGHDT; CDR2 reads YYEEEE. V was trimmed by 0 bases and J by 3 bases, leaving 3 bases between them.

The V gene is TRBV15, the J gene TRBJ2-1; 9 nucleotides line up with TRBD1. Unmatched junction bases numbered 18, after V lost 2 bases and J lost 7 bases. CDR1 is LNHNV, CDR2 YYDKDF, per germline (reference sequence). The CDR3 loop spans 19 amino acids. The CDR3 region has the DNA TGTGCCACCAGCAGAAACCCCCCTCTTGGCGGGGACAGGGTTAATGAGCAGTTCTTC. Amino acids: CATSRNPPLGGDRVNEQFF.

In nucleotides, the CDR3 is TGTGCCAGCAGCTTAGCGCCCGGGCTAGCGGGAATTAAAAACATTCAGTACTTC. It specifies CASSLAPGLAGIKNIQYF. This chain connects TRBV7-6 to TRBJ2-4, with TRBD2 matching 9 bases. The ends lost 0 bases at V and 4 bases at J; junction bases unmatched: 10. Per germline, CDR1 SGHVS and CDR2 FNYEAQ. CDR3 size: 18 residues.